These 4 T cell receptor beta chains were all obtained from the same sample, sequenced in a study of blood T cells in healthy people across ages. Through a sample-barcoded 5' primer and a J-beta primer mix, a second PCR was run for roughly 6 to 12 cycles. Each CDR3 protein is one row after TCRdb ran MiXCR on the 5' RACE reads. The repertoire has about 1.5 million distinct CDR3 sequences, 35% to 45% of them found once; the top ten carry roughly 7.9%. Sequencing used blood. Source of these receptors: a young woman in good health.

This clonotype was found a few times. The genes are TRBV18 and TRBJ1-5, with 7 bases aligning to TRBD1. The trim removed 3 bases at V and 6 bases at J, leaving 11 bases unmatched. CDR3 length equals 16 residues. Germline V gene sequence: CDR1 KGHSH, CDR2 LQKENI. This chain's CDR3 is CASSPQDRQGRQPQHF. CDR3 bases: TGTGCCAGCTCACCCCAAGACAGACAGGGACGTCAGCCCCAGCATTTT.

The rearrangement uses TRBV7-9 and TRBJ2-1, with a tentative D call TRBD2 (6 bases). V dropped 1 base and J dropped 3 bases, with 16 bases sitting between them. The CDR3 consists of 17 residues. Germline assignment: CDR1 SEHNR and CDR2 FQNEAQ (reference sequence). The CDR3 DNA is TGTGCCAGCAGCTTAGATTTCGGCGGGACCTACTACAATGAGCAGTTCTTC. Translation gives CASSLDFGGTYYNEQFF.

This clonotype appeared a few times. The chain couples TRBV4-2 to TRBJ1-4, with D uncertain. Trimming took 4 bases from V and 6 from J, leaving 12 bases between them. Germline loops: CDR1 LGHNA, CDR2 YNFKEQ. CDR3 size: 14 residues. CDR3 in amino acids: CASSPLTGDEKLFF. The CDR3 bases are TGTGCCAGCAGCCCCCTGACCGGGGATGAAAAACTGTTTTTT.

This chain connects TRBV7-9 to TRBJ2-5, with a tentative D call TRBD2 (6 bases). Germline V lookup: CDR1 SEHNR, CDR2 FQNEAQ (reference sequence). The length of the CDR3 is 15 residues. V was trimmed by 4 bases and J by 5 bases, leaving 17 bases between them. CDR3 protein: CASSSARGLAETQYF. For the CDR3, the DNA is TGTGCCAGCAGCTCCGCCCGGGGACTGGCGGAGACCCAGTACTTC.